This T cell receptor (beta chain) was retrieved from a study of cytomegalovirus exposure and HLA in healthy donors. In this sample, this clone turned up a few times. Use of 60 Vbeta and 13 Jbeta primers characterized the PCR. The method was immunoSEQ multiplex PCR; TCRdb's version includes in-frame clones alone and lacks a portion of them. Counted here are 150,000 to 250,000 clones, roughly four fifths occurring once; the ten biggest clones make up 6.5%. CDR1 is SNHLY and CDR2 is FYNNEI in the germline V gene. CDR3 length: 13 amino acids. V trimming: 5 bases; J trimming: 3 bases; junction bases outside the gene matches: 2.

What was sequenced was PBMCs. The chain links TRBV2 to TRBJ2-7, with TRBD2 matching 9 bases. The sequence was obtained from a woman in her fifties or sixties in good health and CMV-seropositive. The DNA for the CDR3 is TGTGCCAGCAGTCTAGCGGGGTTCTACGAGCAGTACTTC. As protein: CASSLAGFYEQYF.